The 22 T cell receptor beta chains below all came from one sample that was sequenced in a study of T cell responses to AZD1222 COVID-19 vaccine. Clones were read by immunoSEQ multiplex PCR, and TCRdb kept only the in-frame ones, dropping some. The table lists some 130,000 clones, 92% of them singletons. The source was peripheral blood, collected 28 days after the second AZD1222 dose. The origin of the receptors is an adult who received the AZD1222 COVID-19 vaccine.

The chain joins TRBV5-1 to TRBJ2-7, with 7 bases aligning to TRBD1. Trimming took 4 bases from V and 0 from J; bases not matched to a gene: 10. The CDR3 extends over 16 amino acids. Germline loops: CDR1 SGHRS, CDR2 YFSETQ. CDR3: CASSPQTGKGSYEQYF. For the CDR3, the DNA is TGCGCCAGCAGCCCTCAGACAGGGAAGGGCTCCTACGAGCAGTACTTC. The variable domain in full, completed from reference TRBV5-1 and TRBJ2-7, reads KAGVTQTPRYLIKTRGQQVTLSCSPISGHRSVSWYQQTPGQGLQFLFEYFSETQRNKGNFPGRFSGRQFSNSRSEMNVSTLELGDSALYLCASSPQTGKGSYEQYFGPGTRLTVT.

The chain couples TRBV2 to TRBJ1-2, with 9 bases aligning to TRBD1. Trimming at V came to 8 bases and at J to 6 bases, leaving 4 bases not matched to a gene. The V gene's germline CDR1 is SNHLY and CDR2 FYNNEI. The CDR3 has 12 amino acids. The CDR3 DNA reads TGTGCCAGCCAGGACAGGGGAAATGGCTACACCTTC. This sequence encodes CASQDRGNGYTF.

This chain connects TRBV9 to TRBJ2-5; D call uncertain. Trimming removed 3 bases at V and 4 bases at J, with 13 bases between. This CDR3 is 14 amino acids long. Germline V CDR1 and CDR2: SGDLS, YYNGEE. The CDR3: CASSGVKGGETQYF. The CDR3 DNA reads as TGTGCCAGCAGCGGTGTAAAGGGTGGAGAGACCCAGTACTTC.

The V call is TRBV6-6, the J call TRBJ2-1; D unresolved. V shed 0 bases and J shed 8 bases, with 14 bases lying between them. The CDR3 covers 15 residues. CDR1 is MNHNY and CDR2 is SVGAGI in the germline V gene (reference sequence). CDR3 nucleotides: TGTGCCAGCAGTTACTCGCTAGACCCTTGGGATGAGCAGTTCTTC. Protein product: CASSYSLDPWDEQFF.

In DNA form, the CDR3 reads TGTGCCAGCACCCCTTCACGCGGGCCTTCGATGGACGAGCAGTACTTC. Protein product: CASTPSRGPSMDEQYF. This rearrangement joins TRBV5-5 to TRBJ2-7; possible D gene TRBD2, 5 bases. V lost 6 bases and J 5 bases, leaving 24 bases between the germline ends. Germline V gene sequence: CDR1 SGHKS, CDR2 YYEKEE (reference sequence). CDR3 length: 16 amino acids.

The chain combines TRBV7-9 with TRBJ1-2; D call uncertain. The CDR3 length is 14 residues. The germline CDR1 and CDR2 sequences are SEHNR and FQNEAQ (reference sequence). Trimming cost V 0 bases and J 6 bases, with 11 bases left between them. CDR3 amino acids: CASSLAIGLDGYTF. Written as DNA, the CDR3 is TGTGCCAGCAGCTTAGCGATCGGGTTGGATGGCTACACCTTC.

Here the CDR3 DNA reads TGTGCCAGCAGTCCAACTAGCGGGAGAACCGGGGAGCTGTTTTTT. Protein sequence: CASSPTSGRTGELFF. The chain carries TRBV7-2 and TRBJ2-2; 11 bases are a match to TRBD2. The V gene's germline CDR1 is SGHTA and CDR2 FQGNSA. The trim removed 6 bases at V and 5 bases at J, leaving 5 bases unmatched. The CDR3 sequence is 15 residues long.

The CDR3: CASSYGQLYTGELFF. The CDR3 nucleotides are TGTGCCAGCAGTTACGGGCAGCTCTACACCGGGGAGCTGTTTTTT. The V gene is TRBV6-5, the J gene TRBJ2-2; D uncertain. The V gene's germline CDR1 is MNHEY and CDR2 SVGAGI. The CDR3 covers 15 residues. V was pared by 2 bases and J by 3 bases, with 10 bases between.

The chain is built from TRBV28 and TRBJ2-7, with D uncertain. V was clipped by 1 base and J by 1 base, with 14 bases between them. The germline V gene encodes CDR1 MDHEN and CDR2 SYDVKM. The CDR3 loop spans 16 amino acids. As DNA, the CDR3 is TGTGCCAGCAGTTTATCCAGCAACCCCGGGTCCTACGAGCAGTACTTC. It encodes CASSLSSNPGSYEQYF. Combining the CDR3 with reference TRBV28 and TRBJ2-7 gives the whole variable domain DVKVTQSSRYLVKRTGEKVFLECVQDMDHENMFWYRQDPGLGLRLIYFSYDVKMKEKGDIPEGYSVSREKKERFSLILESASTNQTSMYLCASSLSSNPGSYEQYFGPGTRLTVT.

V usage is TRBV15 and J usage is TRBJ2-5, with 9 nucleotides matching TRBD1. After removal of 0 bases from V and 1 base from J, the junction contained 9 bases not matched to a gene. This CDR3 has 18 amino acids. CDR1 is LNHNV and CDR2 is YYDKDF in the germline V gene (reference sequence). The CDR3 bases are TGTGCCACCAGCAGAGATGGGTGGACAGGGGACCTCCAAGAGACCCAGTACTTC. This gives the protein CATSRDGWTGDLQETQYF.

This clone was observed a single time. The V call is TRBV3-1 (or the pseudogene TRBV3-2), the J call TRBJ2-1; maybe TRBD2 (6 bases). The CDR3 is 16 amino acids. Germline values: CDR1 LGHDT, CDR2 YNNKEL (reference sequence). V lost 0 bases and J 0 bases, leaving 9 bases between the germline ends. This CDR3 reads CASSQDMGGSYNEQFF. CDR3 nucleotide sequence: TGTGCCAGCAGCCAAGATATGGGGGGCTCCTACAATGAGCAGTTCTTC.

The J gene is TRBJ2-3, the V gene TRBV27, with a possible D match to TRBD2 (5 bases). Germline V gives CDR1 MNHEY, CDR2 SMNVEV (reference sequence). The ends were cut back, 5 bases at V and 0 bases at J, with 9 bases in the middle. The CDR3 covers 14 residues. The CDR3 sequence is CASSVSDSTDTQYF. The CDR3 nucleotides read TGTGCCAGCAGTGTTAGCGATAGCACAGATACGCAGTATTTT.

V is TRBV18 and J is TRBJ2-1; TRBD2 aligns across 10 bases. Germline CDR1 and CDR2: KGHSH and LQKENI. With V trimmed by 3 bases and J by 1 base, 6 bases remained unmatched. The CDR3 covers 17 residues. The CDR3 protein is CASSPVTSGRSYNEQFF. As DNA, the CDR3 is TGTGCCAGCTCACCGGTGACTAGCGGGCGTTCCTACAATGAGCAGTTCTTC. Based on the CDR3 plus reference TRBV18 and TRBJ2-1, the full variable domain is NAGVMQNPRHLVRRRGQEARLRCSPMKGHSHVYWYRQLPEEGLKFMVYLQKENIIDESGMPKERFSAEFPKEGPSILRIQQVVRGDSAAYFCASSPVTSGRSYNEQFFGPGTRLTVL.

The rearrangement uses TRBV5-4 and TRBJ2-7, with TRBD2 as a possible D gene (6 bases). This CDR3 has 12 residues. The V gene's germline CDR1 is SGHNT and CDR2 YYREEE (reference sequence). Trimming pared 4 bases from V and 6 bases from J, leaving 11 bases between. The CDR3 loop reads CASSAGTGEQYF. The DNA of the CDR3 is TGTGCCAGCAGCGCCGGGACTGGCGAGCAGTACTTC.

The V gene is TRBV28, the J gene TRBJ2-3, with TRBD2 matching over 9 bases. Germline CDR1 and CDR2: MDHEN and SYDVKM. The CDR3 has 18 amino acids. V shed 6 bases and J 7 bases; nucleotides not matched to a gene: 20. In DNA form, the CDR3 reads TGTGCCAGCAGCCGCCGGGTTAGCGGGGGACGGCGCTTTTATACGCAGTATTTT. This codes for CASSRRVSGGRRFYTQYF.

The rearrangement uses TRBV9 and TRBJ1-4, with a weak D call TRBD1 (5 bases). Germline lookup yields CDR1 SGDLS and CDR2 YYNGEE. Trimming stripped 0 bases from V and 7 bases from J, with 13 bases between. The CDR3 is 15 residues long. The CDR3 bases are TGTGCCAGCAGCGTAGGGGGAGGGGAGGGTGAAAAACTGTTTTTT. Residues: CASSVGGGEGEKLFF. The whole variable domain, remainder taken from reference TRBV9 and TRBJ1-4, is DSGVTQTPKHLITATGQRVTLRCSPRSGDLSVYWYQQSLDQGLQFLIQYYNGEERAKGNILERFSAQQFPDLHSELNLSSLELGDSALYFCASSVGGGEGEKLFFGSGTQLSVL.

The rearrangement links TRBV6-5 to TRBJ2-1; D is possibly TRBD2 (6 bases). Germline V gene lookup returns CDR1 MNHEY and CDR2 SVGAGI. V was clipped by 8 bases and J by 5 bases, with 13 bases between them. The CDR3 is made up of 13 amino acids. Here the CDR3 DNA reads TGTGCCAGCCGCTGGAGGGCCCACAATGAGCAGTTCTTC. Its translation is CASRWRAHNEQFF.

The V gene is TRBV10-3, the J gene TRBJ2-7, with 10 bases identical to TRBD1. The CDR3 has 15 residues. Germline CDR1 and CDR2: ENHRY and SYGVKD. V was clipped by 2 bases and J by 2 bases; unmatched bases: 3. The CDR3 DNA is TGTGCCATCAGTGAGAGGACAGGGGGTCCCTACGAGCAGTACTTC. It specifies CAISERTGGPYEQYF.

CDR3: CASSYETSGSDEQFF. CDR3 sequence (DNA): TGTGCCAGCTCATATGAGACTAGCGGGAGTGATGAGCAGTTCTTC. The genes are TRBV18 and TRBJ2-1; 12 nucleotides agree with TRBD2. The J segment lost 8 bases and the V segment lost 5 bases, leaving 7 bases of the junction unmatched. Germline V gene data show CDR1 as KGHSH and CDR2 as LQKENI. The CDR3 is 15 residues long. The full variable domain, its missing parts supplied by reference TRBV18 and TRBJ2-1, is NAGVMQNPRHLVRRRGQEARLRCSPMKGHSHVYWYRQLPEEGLKFMVYLQKENIIDESGMPKERFSAEFPKEGPSILRIQQVVRGDSAAYFCASSYETSGSDEQFFGPGTRLTVL.

The DNA of the CDR3 is TGCGCCAGCAGCTTGGGGGACGGTCAAGAGACCCAGTACTTC. Its protein is CASSLGDGQETQYF. The rearrangement links TRBV5-1 to TRBJ2-5; D is possibly TRBD1 or TRBD2 (5 bases each). In germline, CDR1 is SGHRS, CDR2 YFSETQ. CDR3 length: 14 residues. Trimming removed 0 bases from V and 2 bases from J, with 8 bases in between. Using reference TRBV5-1 and TRBJ2-5 for the parts outside the CDR3, the full variable domain is KAGVTQTPRYLIKTRGQQVTLSCSPISGHRSVSWYQQTPGQGLQFLFEYFSETQRNKGNFPGRFSGRQFSNSRSEMNVSTLELGDSALYLCASSLGDGQETQYFGPGTRLLVL.

The chain joins TRBV7-9 to TRBJ1-6; D uncertain. Germline CDR1 is SEHNR and CDR2 is FQNEAQ (reference sequence). V was shortened by 1 base and J by 9 bases, with 10 bases between the two germline ends. This CDR3 contains 14 residues. CDR3 loop: CASSLDSDGSPLHF. Written as DNA, the CDR3 is TGTGCCAGCAGCTTAGACAGCGACGGTTCACCCCTCCACTTT. The variable domain in full, completed from reference TRBV7-9 and TRBJ1-6, reads DTGVSQNPRHKITKRGQNVTFRCDPISEHNRLYWYRQTLGQGPEFLTYFQNEAQLEKSRLLSDRFSAERPKGSFSTLEIQRTEQGDSAMYLCASSLDSDGSPLHFGNGTRLTVT.

The V gene is TRBV7-2, the J gene TRBJ1-1, with 9 bases aligning to TRBD1. V trimming: 5 bases; J trimming: 0 bases; junction bases outside the gene matches: 4. The CDR3 has 15 amino acids. Germline V gene lookup returns CDR1 SGHTA and CDR2 FQGNSA. The CDR3 here is CASSKDRGLNTEAFF. The CDR3 DNA sequence: TGTGCCAGCAGCAAGGACAGGGGTCTGAACACTGAAGCTTTCTTT.